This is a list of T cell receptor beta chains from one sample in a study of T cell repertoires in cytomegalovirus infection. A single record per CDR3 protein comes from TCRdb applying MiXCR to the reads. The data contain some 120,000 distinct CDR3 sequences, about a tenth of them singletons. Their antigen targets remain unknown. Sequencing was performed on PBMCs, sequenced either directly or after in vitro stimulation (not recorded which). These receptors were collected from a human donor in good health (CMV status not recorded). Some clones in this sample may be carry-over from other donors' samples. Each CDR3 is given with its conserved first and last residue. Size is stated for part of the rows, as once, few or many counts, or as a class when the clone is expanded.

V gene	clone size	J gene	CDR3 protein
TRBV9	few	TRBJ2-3	CASSMGLAGVGDTQYF
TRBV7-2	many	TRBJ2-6	CASSPNPGTGANVLTF
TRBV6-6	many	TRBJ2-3	CASSYSTGRQYF
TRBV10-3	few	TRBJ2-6	CAIRGSASGANVLTF
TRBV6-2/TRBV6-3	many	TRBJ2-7	CASSYGLSYEQYF
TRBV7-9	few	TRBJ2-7	CASSPPAVGYEQYF
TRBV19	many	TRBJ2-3	CASSNLGRANTQYF
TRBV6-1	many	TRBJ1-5	CASSETGAAENQPQHF
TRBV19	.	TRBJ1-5	CASSAKMDSLNQPQHF
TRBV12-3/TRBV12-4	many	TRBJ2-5	CASSSGLAGTQETQYF
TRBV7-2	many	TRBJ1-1	CASSLVRDRTEAFF
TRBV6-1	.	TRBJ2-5	CASRAGTGGLQETQYF
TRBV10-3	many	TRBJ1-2	CAISPTGGLYGYTF
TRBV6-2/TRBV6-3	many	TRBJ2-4	CASERDSAKNIQYF
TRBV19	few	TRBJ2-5	CASSIADQETQYF
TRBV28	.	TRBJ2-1	CASSPVGGNEQFF
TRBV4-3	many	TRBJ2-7	CASSQGAPSYEQYF
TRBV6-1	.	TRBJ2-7	CASSETREGVQYF
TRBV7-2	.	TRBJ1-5	CASSPGQANNQPQHF
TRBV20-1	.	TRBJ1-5	CSASPLGGNQPQHF
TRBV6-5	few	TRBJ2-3	CASSYSTGYHTQYF
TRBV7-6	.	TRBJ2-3	CASSASGLAGKNTQYF
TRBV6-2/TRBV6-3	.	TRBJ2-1	CASRSSGSKNEQFF
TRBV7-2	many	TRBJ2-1	CASSSSTGNEQFF
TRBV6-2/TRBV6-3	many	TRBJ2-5	CASTNHRDIQGTQYF
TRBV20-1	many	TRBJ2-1	CSAKGQANEQFF
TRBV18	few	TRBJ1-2	CASSPLPSRDRPPGYTF
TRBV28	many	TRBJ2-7	CASRLSREQYF
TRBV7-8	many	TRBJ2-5	CASSPHIGTGEETQYF
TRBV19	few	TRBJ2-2	CASMGTLRGTGELFF
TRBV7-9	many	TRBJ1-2	CASSFGQGGYYGYTF
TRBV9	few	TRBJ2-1	CASSVSGAAYNEQFF
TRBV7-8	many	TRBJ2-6	CASSSSRFGQGSMAGANVLTF
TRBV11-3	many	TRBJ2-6	CASSPYGTPDSTANVLTF
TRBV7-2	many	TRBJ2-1	CASSFGGSPGAGGEQFF